This T cell receptor (beta chain) was captured in a study of blood T cell repertoires in COVID-19. This table comes from immunoSEQ multiplex PCR, and its TCRdb copy is limited to in-frame clones, with some not included. This sample has about 50,000 clones, with around four fifths found just once. Germline V gene data show CDR1 as SEHNR and CDR2 as FQNEAQ (reference sequence). This CDR3 has 14 amino acids. Trimming took 5 bases from V and 4 from J; bases not matched to a gene: 6. The sequenced sample was peripheral blood. The TCR originated in a woman aged 80 or older with acute or convalescent COVID-19. The V call is TRBV7-9, the J call TRBJ1-2; TRBD1 matches at 8 bases. CDR3 in DNA: TGTGCCAGCAGCGTGCAGGGGGCGATCTATGGCTACACCTTC. Its protein is CASSVQGAIYGYTF.